Listed here is a single T cell receptor beta chain. Its antigen is currently not known. The record has no base qualities; no much larger clone is one base away. The junction shows trimming of 8 bases on V and 1 base on J, and the gene matches do not reach 5 bases of it. The germline V gene specifies MNHEY as CDR1 and SVGAGI as CDR2. Reading from cysteine to phenylalanine, the CDR3 counts 15 amino acids. Just the 45-base CDR3 DNA is kept, in frame starting at base 1. This sample was taken from a study of blood T cell repertoires in COVID-19 (TCRdb year 2020). As for the study more broadly: The collaborator samples originated in the United States, Italy and Spain and spanned the acute and convalescent phases of COVID-19. The prospective study material was composed of cDNA or gDNA derived from T cells, B-cell-depleted T cells, or PBMCs. Nearly every sample came with metadata listing a de-identified subject ID, COVID-19 status, age in years and sex. Where HLA class I and class II types were available, the types were taken from metadata supplied by the sample provider, not from assay-based typing. The samples were drawn from two sources: the first 160 participants of the ongoing ImmuneRACE study, and 1,000 to 1,500 subjects contributed by 6 global collaborators. A freely available public database, intended as a resource for researchers studying the immune response to SARS-CoV-2, is where the repertoires were released. Deeply sampled blood TCRbeta repertoires from subjects exposed to, actively infected with, or recovered from COVID-19 were included in the dataset. General findings and caveats noted by the study authors: Clinical and demographic metadata were provided uncurated, with the amount varying by source and participant.

At one collaborating source in Seattle, patients were enrolled during active infection and were followed longitudinally through the course of disease. Whole blood was collected in K2EDTA tubes by collaborating institutions according to the institutions' own protocols. For TCRbeta analysis, collaborators shipped samples in one of three forms: frozen whole blood, isolated PBMCs, or DNA extracted from either of those sample types. TCRbeta CDR3 regions were amplified from genomic DNA by means of the immunoSEQ Assay, a bias-controlled multiplex PCR. The authors processed their data as follows. The number of nucleated cells in each sample was estimated by amplification of reference gene primers within the assay. To quantify the absolute abundance of each unique TCRbeta CDR3 rearrangement, sequence reads were collapsed and filtered. For each sample, productive Simpson clonality was calculated as the square root of Simpson's diversity index over productive rearrangements. TCRdb holds this immuneACCESS table with in-frame rearrangements only. Some clones are missing; in checked studies, unresolved V genes explain under half, and the rest has no known cause. V, J and clone size were drawn from that table, and D and trimming were deduced from the DNA. The sample records more than 95,000 clones, roughly 80% of which are singletons. Of the sample, 4.5% to 6% is held by the ten largest clones.

This TCR was sampled from a man older than 75 with COVID-19, enrolled during active disease. The V and J segments used are TRBV6-5 and TRBJ2-3; 11 bases in the junction line up with TRBD2. The sample was peripheral blood. The CDR3 protein sequence reads: CASGPGLAGTDTQYF. DNA sequence: TGTGCCAGCGGGCCGGGACTAGCGGGCACAGATACGCAGTATTTT.